This is a list of T cell receptor beta chains from one sample in a study of early T cells in non-severe SARS-CoV-2 infection. TCRdb fed the 5' RACE reads into MiXCR, producing one record per CDR3 protein. Here the sample spans tens of thousands of distinct CDR3 sequences, 10% to 15% being singletons. What was sequenced was whole blood. Receptor source: an adult who was a healthcare worker with PCR-confirmed SARS-CoV-2 infection or an uninfected control (not recorded which). Each CDR3 is given with its conserved first and last residue. The D gene is left open where the match is weak. Size is omitted from some rows. Given values are once, few, many or a class for expanded clones.

j_gene	abundance	v_gene	d_gene	CDR3nt	CDR3aa
TRBJ2-1	few	TRBV29-1	NA	TGCAGCGTACCGGGTCGAAACAATGAGCAGTTCTTC	CSVPGRNNEQFF
TRBJ2-2	once	TRBV11-1	NA	TGTGCCAGCAGCTTAGGGTACAGGGTTACCACCGGGGAGCTGTTTTTT	CASSLGYRVTTGELFF
TRBJ2-1	NA	TRBV6-2/TRBV6-3	NA	TGTGCCAGCAGTTACGGGAATGAGCAGTTCTTC	CASSYGNEQFF
TRBJ1-1	many	TRBV27	NA	TGTGCCAGCAGTTTGGGCCGGGGAGCTGAAGCTTTCTTT	CASSLGRGAEAFF
TRBJ2-4	NA	TRBV18	NA	TGTGCCAGCTCACCAAGTGGGAGCCGGGCGAACATTCAGTACTTC	CASSPSGSRANIQYF
TRBJ1-1	NA	TRBV25-1	NA	TGTGCCAGCACCCTCCCGGGGGGTGGGGGAGAAGCTTTCTTT	CASTLPGGGGEAFF
TRBJ2-1	many	TRBV6-1	NA	TGTGCCAGCAGTGAACATTCCAGGGCCAATGAGCAGTTCTTC	CASSEHSRANEQFF
TRBJ2-1	NA	TRBV12-3/TRBV12-4	TRBD2	TGTGCCAGCAGGCACAGGGGACTAGCGGGAGACAATGAGCAGTTCTTC	CASRHRGLAGDNEQFF
TRBJ2-7	many	TRBV7-9	TRBD2	TGTGCCAGCAGCTTAGAATCTAGCGGGGGACGTCAGTTC	CASSLESSGGRQF
TRBJ1-1	once	TRBV30	NA	TGTGCCTGGAGTTCAGGGTGGATGGCTTTCTTT	CAWSSGWMAFF
TRBJ2-7	NA	TRBV9	NA	TGTGCCAGCAGCGCGACAGCGAAGAATTCCTACGAGCAGTACTTC	CASSATAKNSYEQYF
TRBJ2-7	many	TRBV7-2	NA	TGTGCCAGCAGCTACGGAGTAGGTCAGTACTTC	CASSYGVGQYF
TRBJ1-1	few	TRBV6-4	TRBD1	TGTGCCAGCAGTTACCGGGACAGAGACCTGAAGCTTTTCTTT	CASSYRDRDLKLFF
TRBJ1-1	few	TRBV20-1	TRBD1	TGCAGTGCTACCGGACAGGGAGGGACTGAAGCTTTCTTT	CSATGQGGTEAFF
TRBJ2-1	NA	TRBV13	TRBD2	TGTGCCAGCAGCTGGGGACTAGCGGGAGGGAATGAGCAGTTCTTC	CASSWGLAGGNEQFF